The sequence of this T cell receptor beta chain was determined in a study of blood T cell repertoires in COVID-19. Turning to the study itself: COVID-19 samples from acute and convalescent phases originated in the United States, Italy and Spain. Nucleic acid was either cDNA or gDNA, and it came from T cells, B-cell-depleted T cells, or PBMCs.

Per the original methods: Using reference gene primer amplification, nucleated cell counts were estimated. Assay used: immunoSEQ multiplex PCR; TCRdb lists only in-frame clones, some missing. That table furnishes V, J and clone size, whereas the DNA furnished D and trimming. The sample yields roughly 410,000 clones, 89% seen once. CDR1 and CDR2 (germline): SEHNR, FQNEAQ (reference sequence). V trimming: 5 bases; J trimming: 2 bases; junction bases outside the gene matches: 8. The CDR3 totals 16 residues. This clone was found a few times. Sequencing used peripheral blood. This sequence was found in a man in his forties with acute or convalescent COVID-19. The chain recombines TRBV7-9 with TRBJ2-3; 9 bases are a match to TRBD1. As DNA, the CDR3 is TGTGCCAGCAGCCCCCGGACAGGGGACCTCACAGATACGCAGTATTTT. Translated: CASSPRTGDLTDTQYF.